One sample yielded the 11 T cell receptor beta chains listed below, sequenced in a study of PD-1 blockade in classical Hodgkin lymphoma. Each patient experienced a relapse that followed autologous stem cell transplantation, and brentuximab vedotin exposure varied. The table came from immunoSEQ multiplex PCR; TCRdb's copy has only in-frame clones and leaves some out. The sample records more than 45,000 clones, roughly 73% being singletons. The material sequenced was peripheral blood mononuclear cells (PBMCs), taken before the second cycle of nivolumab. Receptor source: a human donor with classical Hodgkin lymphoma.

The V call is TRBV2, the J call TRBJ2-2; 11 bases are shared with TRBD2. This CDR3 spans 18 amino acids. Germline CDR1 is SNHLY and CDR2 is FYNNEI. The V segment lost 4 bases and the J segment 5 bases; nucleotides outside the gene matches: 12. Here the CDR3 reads CASSVLAGGGWGTGELFF. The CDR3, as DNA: TGTGCCAGCAGTGTCCTAGCGGGAGGTGGATGGGGAACCGGGGAGCTGTTTTTT.

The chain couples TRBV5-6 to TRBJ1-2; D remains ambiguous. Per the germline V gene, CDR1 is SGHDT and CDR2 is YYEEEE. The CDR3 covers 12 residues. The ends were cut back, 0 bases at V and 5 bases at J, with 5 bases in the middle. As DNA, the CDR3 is TGTGCCAGCAGCTTGGCCACGTATGGCTACACCTTC. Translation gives CASSLATYGYTF.

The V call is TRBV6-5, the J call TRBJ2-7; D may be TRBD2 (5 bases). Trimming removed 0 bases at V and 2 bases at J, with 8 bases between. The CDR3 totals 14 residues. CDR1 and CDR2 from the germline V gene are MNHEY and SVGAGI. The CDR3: CASSYSFGTYEQYF. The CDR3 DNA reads TGTGCCAGCAGTTACTCTTTCGGGACCTACGAGCAGTACTTC.

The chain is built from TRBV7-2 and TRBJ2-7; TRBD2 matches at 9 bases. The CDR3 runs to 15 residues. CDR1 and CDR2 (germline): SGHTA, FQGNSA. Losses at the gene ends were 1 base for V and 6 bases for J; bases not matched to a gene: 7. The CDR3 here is CASSLVRGRAGEQYF. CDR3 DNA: TGTGCCAGCAGCTTAGTGCGCGGGAGGGCGGGCGAGCAGTACTTC.

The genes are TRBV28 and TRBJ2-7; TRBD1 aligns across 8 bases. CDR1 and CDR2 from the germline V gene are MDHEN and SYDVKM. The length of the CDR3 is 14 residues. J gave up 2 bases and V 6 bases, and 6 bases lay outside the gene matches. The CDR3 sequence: CASREQGAPYEQYF. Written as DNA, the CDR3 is TGTGCCAGCAGGGAGCAGGGGGCTCCCTACGAGCAGTACTTC.

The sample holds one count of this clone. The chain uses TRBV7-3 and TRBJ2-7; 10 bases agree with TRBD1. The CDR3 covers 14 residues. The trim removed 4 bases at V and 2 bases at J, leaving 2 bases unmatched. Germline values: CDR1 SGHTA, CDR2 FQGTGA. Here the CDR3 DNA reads TGTGCCAGCAGCTGGGACAGGGGACCCTACGAGCAGTACTTC. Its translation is CASSWDRGPYEQYF.

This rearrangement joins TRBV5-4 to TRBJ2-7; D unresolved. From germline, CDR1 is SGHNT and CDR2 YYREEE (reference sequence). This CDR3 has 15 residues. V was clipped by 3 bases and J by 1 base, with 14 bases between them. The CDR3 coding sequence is TGTGCCAGCAGCTGGGTGGAGATTGGGTCCTACGAGCAGTACTTC. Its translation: CASSWVEIGSYEQYF.

DNA for the CDR3: TGTGCCAGCAGTTACTCGACCAGGGGACCCGGGGAGCTGTTTTTT. Translation: CASSYSTRGPGELFF. This sequence joins TRBV6-5 and TRBJ2-2; possible D gene TRBD1, 6 bases. The V gene's germline CDR1 is MNHEY and CDR2 SVGAGI. This CDR3 has 15 amino acids. V lost 0 bases and J lost 6, with 11 bases in between.

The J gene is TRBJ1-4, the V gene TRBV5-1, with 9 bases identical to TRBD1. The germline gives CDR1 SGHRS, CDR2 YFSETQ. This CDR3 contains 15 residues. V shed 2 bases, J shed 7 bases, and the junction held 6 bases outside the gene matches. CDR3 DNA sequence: TGCGCCAGCAGCTTTAGAACAGGGGGCCTTGAAAAACTGTTTTTT. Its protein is CASSFRTGGLEKLFF. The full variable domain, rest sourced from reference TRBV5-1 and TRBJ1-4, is KAGVTQTPRYLIKTRGQQVTLSCSPISGHRSVSWYQQTPGQGLQFLFEYFSETQRNKGNFPGRFSGRQFSNSRSEMNVSTLELGDSALYLCASSFRTGGLEKLFFGSGTQLSVL.

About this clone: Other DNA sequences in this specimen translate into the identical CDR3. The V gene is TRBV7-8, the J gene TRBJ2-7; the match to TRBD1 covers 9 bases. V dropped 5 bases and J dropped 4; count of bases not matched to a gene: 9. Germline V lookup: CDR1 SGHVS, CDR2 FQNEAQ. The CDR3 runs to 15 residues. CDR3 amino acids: CASSITTGGRYEQYF. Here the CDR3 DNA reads TGTGCCAGCAGCATAACTACAGGGGGCCGGTACGAGCAGTACTTC.

The CDR3 region is CASSLNGGATTKYGYTF. The CDR3 DNA reads TGTGCCAGCAGCTTAAACGGGGGAGCGACCACAAAATATGGCTACACCTTC. The chain is built from TRBV11-2 and TRBJ1-2; perhaps TRBD1 as D (5 bases). The CDR3 is 17 amino acids. Trimming left V 2 bases short and J 5 bases short, with 21 bases between. Germline CDR1 is SGHAT and CDR2 is FQNNGV.